A few counts support the clone carrying this T cell receptor (beta chain). Its specificity is unknown. Other DNA sequences from this sample encode an identical CDR3 as well. This entry belongs to a study of T cell responses to AZD1222 COVID-19 vaccine. Whole-study results and caveats: Once two AZD1222 doses were given, Spike-specific TCR breadth and depth went up.

TCRdb's table, derived via immunoSEQ multiplex PCR, lists solely in-frame clones and lacks some. The sample yields 65,000 or so clones, around 83% seen once. The CDR3 sequence is 14 residues long. Trimming removed 0 bases from V and 4 bases from J, with 10 bases in between. Germline loops: CDR1 SGDLS, CDR2 YYNGEE. V gene TRBV9 combines with J gene TRBJ1-2, with D unclear. The sample here was peripheral blood, taken on day 0 of AZD1222 vaccination. The TCR was taken from an adult in good health. CDR3 region: CASSVDPEGYGYTF. The CDR3 DNA reads TGTGCCAGCAGCGTAGATCCAGAGGGCTATGGCTACACCTTC.